Presented here are 10 T cell receptor beta chains from one specimen sequenced in a study of OX40 agonist ivuxolimab in advanced cancers. Produced via immunoSEQ multiplex PCR; TCRdb's table is partial and in-frame only. Seen here are under 85,000 clones, about 78% observed once, and the top ten hold about 5.4%. The material sequenced was CD4+ or CD8+ T cells sorted from blood, taken in a trial of the OX40 agonist ivuxolimab. These receptors all stem from an adult with an advanced solid tumor such as melanoma, head and neck, liver or kidney cancer.

This sequence joins TRBV29-1 and TRBJ1-2; TRBD1 is a possible D gene (6 bases). The germline V and J ends were trimmed by 7 bases and 5 bases, with 17 bases remaining between them. The CDR3 totals 13 residues. Germline values: CDR1 SQVTM, CDR2 ANQGSEA. The CDR3 DNA reads as TGCAGCGCGGGGGCAGGGCCGACTTATGGCTACACCTTC. This codes for CSAGAGPTYGYTF.

This clone was counted between two and nine times. The rearrangement uses TRBV6-1 and TRBJ2-7, with 8 bases identical to TRBD1. Per germline, CDR1 MNHNS and CDR2 SASEGT. The V gene end was trimmed by 1 base and the J gene end by 1 base; junction bases not matched to a gene: 3. CDR3 length equals 15 residues. This CDR3 reads CASSEGQGASYEQYF. CDR3 in DNA: TGTGCCAGCAGTGAAGGCCAGGGGGCGTCCTACGAGCAGTACTTC.

This clone was seen just once. V usage is TRBV19 and J usage is TRBJ2-2; possible D gene TRBD2, 6 bases. The germline V gene encodes CDR1 LNHDA and CDR2 SQIVND (reference sequence). The CDR3 runs 14 residues. Trimming took 7 bases from V and 4 from J, leaving 13 bases between them. Written as DNA, the CDR3 is TGTGCCAGTACCGGGGGACTCAGCACCGGGGAGCTGTTTTTT. It specifies CASTGGLSTGELFF. Full variable domain (missing parts from reference TRBV19 and TRBJ2-2): DGGITQSPKYLFRKEGQNVTLSCEQNLNHDAMYWYRQDPGQGLRLIYYSQIVNDFQKGDIAEGYSVSREKKESFPLTVTSAQKNPTAFYLCASTGGLSTGELFFGEGSRLTVL.

The chain recombines TRBV5-5 with TRBJ2-3; unclear D gene. V lost 4 bases to trimming and J lost 0 bases, with 12 bases between them. This CDR3 spans 15 amino acids. CDR1 and CDR2 from the germline V gene are SGHKS and YYEKEE (reference sequence). CDR3: CASSLVVLSTDTQYF. CDR3 nucleotides: TGTGCCAGCAGCCTGGTGGTCCTTAGCACAGATACGCAGTATTTT.

The rearrangement uses TRBV29-1 and TRBJ2-5, with D unclear. Trimming stripped 7 bases from V and 1 base from J, with 10 bases between. Germline CDR1 reads SQVTM; CDR2 reads ANQGSEA. The CDR3 runs 12 residues. The CDR3: CSARHPQETQYF. The CDR3 nucleotides read TGCAGCGCGCGACACCCCCAAGAGACCCAGTACTTC. The full variable domain, completed using reference TRBV29-1 and TRBJ2-5, is SAVISQKPSRDICQRGTSLTIQCQVDSQVTMMFWYRQQPGQSLTLIATANQGSEATYESGFVIDKFPISRPNLTFSTLTVSNMSPEDSSIYLCSARHPQETQYFGPGTRLLVL.

The chain uses TRBV14 and TRBJ1-3; no reliable D call. CDR3 size: 16 residues. V lost 0 bases and J 2 bases, leaving 11 bases between the germline ends. Per the germline V gene, CDR1 is SGHDN and CDR2 is FVKESK. The CDR3 sequence is CASSQDLPGTGNTIYF. The CDR3 coding sequence is TGTGCCAGCAGCCAAGATCTCCCCGGGACTGGAAACACCATATATTTT.

V usage is TRBV18 and J usage is TRBJ2-7; 10 nucleotides align to TRBD1. There are 14 residues in the CDR3. In germline, CDR1 is KGHSH, CDR2 LQKENI. Trimming removed 3 bases from V and 3 bases from J; junction bases left unmatched: 2. The CDR3 sequence: CASSPDRGYYEQYF. CDR3 nucleotide sequence: TGTGCCAGCTCACCGGACAGGGGGTACTACGAGCAGTACTTC. Using reference TRBV18 and TRBJ2-7 for the parts outside the CDR3, the full variable domain is NAGVMQNPRHLVRRRGQEARLRCSPMKGHSHVYWYRQLPEEGLKFMVYLQKENIIDESGMPKERFSAEFPKEGPSILRIQQVVRGDSAAYFCASSPDRGYYEQYFGPGTRLTVT.

The chain is built from TRBV6-5 and TRBJ2-7; 7 bases are a match to TRBD2. The V gene's germline CDR1 is MNHEY and CDR2 SVGAGI. The CDR3 covers 12 residues. Losses at the gene ends were 6 bases for V and 2 bases for J; bases not matched to a gene: 1. CDR3 in DNA: TGTGCCAGCAGGGGGGGGGCCTACGAGCAGTACTTC. Translated, it gives CASRGGAYEQYF.

The rearrangement joins TRBV30 to TRBJ2-3, with D possibly being TRBD1 (6 bases). Per the germline V gene, CDR1 is GTSNPN and CDR2 is SVGIG (reference sequence). The CDR3 runs to 13 residues. The ends were cut back, 0 bases at V and 4 bases at J, with 8 bases in the middle. The CDR3 DNA reads TGTGCCTGGAGTGTCTGGGGGCCAGATACGCAGTATTTT. This encodes CAWSVWGPDTQYF.

V gene TRBV6-1 combines with J gene TRBJ1-1; tentative D call: TRBD1 (5 bases). The CDR3 covers 13 residues. Germline V gene data show CDR1 as MNHNS and CDR2 as SASEGT. The V end was cut by 10 bases, the J end by 3 bases, with 15 bases between. CDR3 loop: CATQSQGYTEAFF. The CDR3 DNA is TGTGCCACCCAAAGCCAGGGTTACACTGAAGCTTTCTTT.